Included here is one T cell receptor (beta chain) sequence, with context. In this sample, this clone turned up once. The specificity of this receptor is unknown. Base-call qualities are not available, and no considerably larger clone is one nucleotide away. The germline V gene gives CDR1 as SGHAT and CDR2 as FQNNGV. Including cysteine and phenylalanine, the CDR3 has 14 amino acids. Only the CDR3 region is kept as DNA, spanning 42 bases read in frame from base 1. V and J lose 0 bases and 3 bases, and a span of 8 bases separates them. This record comes from a study of shared clonotypes between healthy human individuals (dated by TCRdb to the early 2020s). Context from the whole study: The cohort comprised a couple of women and three men aged 18 to 49 years. Libraries were prepared and TCR repertoires were sequenced by different laboratories using diverse techniques, in order to increase sequencing depth and limit assay-specific biases. Each donor's leukapheresis produced roughly between roughly 0.85 and 9.5 billion PBMCs. To estimate repertoire size and how much clonotype sharing occurs between individuals, the study deeply sequenced the blood TCR repertoires of several healthy adults.

The donors were healthy, HIV-negative adults who had no recently reported acute infections or vaccinations. Only Caucasian adults living in Nashville, Tennessee, USA were represented among the donors. In the unsorted samples, some 94 million PBMCs were counted, and genomic DNA was extracted using the QIAamp DNA Blood Mini kit. Blood was obtained by leukapheresis, after which PBMCs were separated by Ficoll-Histopaque density gradient centrifugation and cryopreserved in liquid nitrogen vapor phase. Broader findings and caveats from the paper: Based on pairwise subsampling, the degree of clonotype sharing among donors was expected to be affected by sequencing depth. Sampling was restricted to blood, and TCR repertoires in tissue are likely to differ from TCR repertoires in blood. The small number of donors limited the genetic and exposure-history diversity represented.

TCR CDR3 regions were amplified from genomic DNA by multiplex PCR using the deep immunoSEQ assay. For each cell subset, the extracted genomic DNA was distributed evenly across all wells of several immunoSEQ 96-well plates, and each plate served as one replicate. For unsorted PBMC, each replicate PCR was loaded with approximately 300 ng genomic DNA, equivalent to about 30,000 T cell genomes. Genomic DNA from unsorted PBMC was sequenced over ten immunoSEQ deep assay plates. Purified libraries were measured with a Qubit 3.0 fluorometer, size-checked on a Bioanalyzer 2100, and measured again with the KAPA Library Quantification kit. Every immunoSEQ 96-well plate was sequenced on a dedicated single-read 150-cycle Illumina NextSeq 550 flow cell. In the source study's methods: The immunoSEQ output contained only junctional sequences without quality scores, so filtering could not match that applied to full-length reads. Sequences were annotated with PyIR, a Python wrapper for IgBLAST v1.9, using IMGT germline references to assign V/J genes and CDR3. Reads were filtered out if the reads had weak V/J assignments (E-value above 1e-6), no CDR3, stop codons, out-of-frame junctions, or ambiguous translated residues. V3J clonotypes were defined as sequences sharing an identical inferred V gene, J gene, and CDR3 amino acid sequence. The percentage overlap between two repertoires was calculated by dividing the number of shared unique clonotypes by the size of the smaller repertoire. Richness of each repertoire was evaluated using RTK rarefaction, the Chao1 estimator, and Recon v2.1 estimates of unobserved clonotypes. Sourced from immuneACCESS, this table was stored by TCRdb with only in-frame sequences that have V and J called. A share of the clones is absent; for the studies checked, an unresolved V gene accounts for under half, and the remainder has no known explanation. D and trimming were read from the DNA, whereas the V and J calls and clone size are those reported in that table. The sample profile shows some 530,000 clones; 81% of them were found once. Jointly, the top ten make up approximately 12% of the sample.

Sequenced: PBMCs. This TCR derives from a woman in her 40s in good health. Some clones in this sample may be carry-over from other donors' samples. The chain is assembled from TRBV11-2 and TRBJ1-2, with no D gene named confidently. For the CDR3, the sequence is CASSLEEGYYGYTF. The nucleotide sequence reads as follows: TGTGCCAGCAGCTTAGAGGAGGGTTACTATGGCTACACCTTC.